The sample holds a few counts of the clone carrying this T cell receptor (beta chain). Its antigen is still unknown. This record belongs to a study of T cells in Graves' hyperthyroidism and ophthalmopathy. Amplified TCR beta CDR3 regions came from RNA transcripts. First-round RT-PCR with HTBI primers amplified the TCR CDR3 region. Using its own MiXCR run on the multiplex PCR reads, TCRdb lists one record per CDR3 protein. The table shows around 340,000 distinct CDR3 sequences, with approximately 17% occurring only once. Patients having uncontrolled infection, another autoimmune disease, pregnancy or lactation were not included. Points from the study as a whole: Among clonotypes expanded in thyroid above 0.001, most were also found in blood.

This TCR came from a woman aged 25 to 39 with Graves' hyperthyroidism that later progressed to Graves' ophthalmopathy. Source material: blood.

The CDR3 DNA reads as TGTGCCAGCAGCCCGATTGTGTTCGGCGGAAACACCATATATTTT. It codes for CASSPIVFGGNTIYF. V and J are TRBV5-5 and TRBJ1-3; D is uncertain. The CDR3 has 15 residues. The ends were cut back, 4 bases at V and 4 bases at J, with 15 bases in the middle. Germline CDR1 reads SGHKS; CDR2 reads YYEKEE (reference sequence).